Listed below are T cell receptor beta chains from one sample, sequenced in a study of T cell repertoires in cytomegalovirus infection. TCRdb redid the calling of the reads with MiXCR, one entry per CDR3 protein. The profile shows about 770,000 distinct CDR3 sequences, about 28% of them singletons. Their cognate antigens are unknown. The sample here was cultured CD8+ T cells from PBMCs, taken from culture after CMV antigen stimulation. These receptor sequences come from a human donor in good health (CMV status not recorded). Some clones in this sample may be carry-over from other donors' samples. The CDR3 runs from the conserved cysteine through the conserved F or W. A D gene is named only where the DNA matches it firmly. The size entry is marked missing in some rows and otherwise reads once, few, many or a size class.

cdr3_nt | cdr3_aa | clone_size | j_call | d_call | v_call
TGTGCCAGCAGCCCTATCGGGGGGGACCGGAATGAGCAGTTCTTC | CASSPIGGDRNEQFF | NA | TRBJ2-1 | TRBD2 | TRBV5-8
TGTGCCAGCACCCCGTCGACAGGGGACTATGCAGATACGCAGTATTTT | CASTPSTGDYADTQYF | NA | TRBJ2-3 | NA | TRBV27
TGCGCCAGCAGCCAAGATAGCGATCAGCCCCAGCATTTT | CASSQDSDQPQHF | NA | TRBJ1-5 | NA | TRBV4-3
TGTGCCAGCAGTGAAGGTGGACAGGGAAACGAGCAGTACTTC | CASSEGGQGNEQYF | few | TRBJ2-7 | TRBD1 | TRBV2
TGCGCCAGCACCAGAGGACAGGGGAACACTGAAGCTTTCTTT | CASTRGQGNTEAFF | NA | TRBJ1-1 | TRBD1 | TRBV5-1
TGTGCCACAGAAAGGTCATCTTCTTCGGACAATGAGCAGTTCTTC | CATERSSSSDNEQFF | NA | TRBJ2-1 | NA | TRBV2
TGTGCCAGCAGCCCCGGACGGGGGGAGCAGTACTTC | CASSPGRGEQYF | NA | TRBJ2-7 | NA | TRBV13
TGTGCCAGCAGGGCGGGACAGGGGGAAATCGGGGAGCTGTTTTTT | CASRAGQGEIGELFF | few | TRBJ2-2 | TRBD1 | TRBV2
TGCAGCGTCCAGGGACAGGGAGGGACCTACGAGCAGTACTTC | CSVQGQGGTYEQYF | NA | TRBJ2-7 | TRBD1 | TRBV29-1
TGTGCCACCAGTGATTTGCGCGGGGGGAACACCGGGGAGCTGTTTTTT | CATSDLRGGNTGELFF | few | TRBJ2-2 | TRBD2 | TRBV24-1